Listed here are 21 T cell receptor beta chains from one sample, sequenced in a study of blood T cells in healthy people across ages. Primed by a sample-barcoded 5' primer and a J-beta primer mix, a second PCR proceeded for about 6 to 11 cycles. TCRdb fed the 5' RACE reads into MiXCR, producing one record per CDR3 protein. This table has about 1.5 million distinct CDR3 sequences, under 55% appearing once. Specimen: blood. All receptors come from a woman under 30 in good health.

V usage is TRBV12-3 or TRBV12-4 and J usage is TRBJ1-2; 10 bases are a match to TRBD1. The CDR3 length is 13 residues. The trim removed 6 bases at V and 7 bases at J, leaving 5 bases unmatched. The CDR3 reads CASSVGTGVGYTF. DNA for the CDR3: TGTGCCAGCAGCGTGGGGACAGGGGTTGGCTACACCTTC.

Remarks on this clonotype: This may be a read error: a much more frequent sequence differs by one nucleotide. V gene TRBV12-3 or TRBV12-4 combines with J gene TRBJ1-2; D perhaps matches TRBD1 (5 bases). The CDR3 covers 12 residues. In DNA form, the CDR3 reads TGTGCCAGCAGAGCTAGGGGAGATGGCCACACCTTC. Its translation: CASRARGDGHTF.

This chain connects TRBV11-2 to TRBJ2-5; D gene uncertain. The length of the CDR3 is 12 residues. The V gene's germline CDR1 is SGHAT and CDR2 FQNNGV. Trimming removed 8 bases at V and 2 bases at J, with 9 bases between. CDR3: CASGASQETQYF. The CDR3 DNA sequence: TGTGCCAGCGGCGCATCTCAAGAGACCCAGTACTTC. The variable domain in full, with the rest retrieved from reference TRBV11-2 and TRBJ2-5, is EAGVAQSPRYKIIEKRQSVAFWCNPISGHATLYWYQQILGQGPKLLIQFQNNGVVDDSQLPKDRFSAERLKGVDSTLKIQPAKLEDSAVYLCASGASQETQYFGPGTRLLVL.

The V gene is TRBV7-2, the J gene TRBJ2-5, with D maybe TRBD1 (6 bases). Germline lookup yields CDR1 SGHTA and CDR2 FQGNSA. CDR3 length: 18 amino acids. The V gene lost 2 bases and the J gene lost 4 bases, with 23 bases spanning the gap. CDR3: CASSLNSWGRGILETQYF. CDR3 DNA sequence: TGTGCCAGCAGCTTAAACTCGTGGGGGCGAGGAATCCTAGAGACCCAGTACTTC.

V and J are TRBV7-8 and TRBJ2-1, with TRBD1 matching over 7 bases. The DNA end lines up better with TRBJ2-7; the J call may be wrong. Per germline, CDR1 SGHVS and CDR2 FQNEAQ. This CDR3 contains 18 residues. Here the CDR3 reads CASSGPRGQVVIYNEQYF. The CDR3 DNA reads TGTGCCAGCAGCGGCCCCCGAGGACAGGTGGTGATATACAATGAGCAGTACTTC.

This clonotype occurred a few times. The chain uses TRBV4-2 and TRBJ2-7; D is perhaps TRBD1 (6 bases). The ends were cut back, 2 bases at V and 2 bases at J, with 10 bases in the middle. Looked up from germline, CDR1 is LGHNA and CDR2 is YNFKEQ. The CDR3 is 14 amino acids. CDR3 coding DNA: TGTGCCAGCAGCCAAACCACAGGGACCTACGAGCAGTACTTC. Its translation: CASSQTTGTYEQYF.

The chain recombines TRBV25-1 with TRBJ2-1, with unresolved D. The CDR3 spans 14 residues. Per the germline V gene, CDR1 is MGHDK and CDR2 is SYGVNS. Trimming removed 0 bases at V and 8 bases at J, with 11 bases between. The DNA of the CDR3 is TGTGCCAGCAGTGAATATCTTAGACCCTATGAGCAGTTCTTC. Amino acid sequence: CASSEYLRPYEQFF.

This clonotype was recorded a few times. CDR3 sequence reads: CATSDPGRRTQYF. DNA for the CDR3: TGTGCCACCAGTGACCCGGGACGCAGGACCCAGTACTTC. The genes are TRBV24-1 and TRBJ2-7; D is tentatively TRBD1 or TRBD2 (5 bases each). The J call is in doubt because the DNA end fits TRBJ2-5 better. The CDR3 is 13 amino acids. CDR1 is KGHDR and CDR2 is SFDVKD in the germline V gene.

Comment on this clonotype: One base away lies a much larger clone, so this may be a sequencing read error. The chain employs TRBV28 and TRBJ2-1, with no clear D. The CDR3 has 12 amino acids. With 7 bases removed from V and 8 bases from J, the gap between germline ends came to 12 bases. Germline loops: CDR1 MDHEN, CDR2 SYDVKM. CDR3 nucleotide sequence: TGTGCCAGCAATTTCGAGGCATATGAGCAGTTCTTC. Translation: CASNFEAYEQFF.

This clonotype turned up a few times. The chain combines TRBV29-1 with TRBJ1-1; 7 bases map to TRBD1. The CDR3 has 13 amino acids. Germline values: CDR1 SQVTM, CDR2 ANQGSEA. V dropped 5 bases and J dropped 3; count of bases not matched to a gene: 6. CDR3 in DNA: TGCAGCGTTTACAGGGGATCCTACACTGAAGCTTTCTTT. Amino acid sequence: CSVYRGSYTEAFF.

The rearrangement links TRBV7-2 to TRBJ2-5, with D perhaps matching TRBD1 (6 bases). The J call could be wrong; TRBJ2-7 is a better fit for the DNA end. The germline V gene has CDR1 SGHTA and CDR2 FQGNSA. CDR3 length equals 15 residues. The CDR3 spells CASSLTLTGMDEQYF. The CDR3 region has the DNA TGTGCCAGCAGCTTAACCCTTACAGGGATGGACGAGCAGTACTTC.

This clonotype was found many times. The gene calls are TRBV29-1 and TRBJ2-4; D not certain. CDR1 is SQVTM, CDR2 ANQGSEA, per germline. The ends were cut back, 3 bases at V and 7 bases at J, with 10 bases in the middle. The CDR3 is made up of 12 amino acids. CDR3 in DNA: TGCAGCGTTGAGGCAGAAGGGAACATTCAGTACTTC. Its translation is CSVEAEGNIQYF.

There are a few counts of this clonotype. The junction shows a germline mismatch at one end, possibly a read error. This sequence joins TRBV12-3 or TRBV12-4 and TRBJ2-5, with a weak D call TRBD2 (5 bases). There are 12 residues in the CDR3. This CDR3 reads CTSSLGGETQYF. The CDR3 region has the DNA TGTACCAGCAGTTTAGGAGGAGAGACCCAGTACTTC.

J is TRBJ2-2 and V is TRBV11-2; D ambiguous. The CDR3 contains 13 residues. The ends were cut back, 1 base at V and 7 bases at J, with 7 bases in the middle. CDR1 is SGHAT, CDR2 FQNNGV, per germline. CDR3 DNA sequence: TGTGCCAGCAGCTTAGTCCGGTTCGGGGAGCTGTTTTTT. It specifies CASSLVRFGELFF.

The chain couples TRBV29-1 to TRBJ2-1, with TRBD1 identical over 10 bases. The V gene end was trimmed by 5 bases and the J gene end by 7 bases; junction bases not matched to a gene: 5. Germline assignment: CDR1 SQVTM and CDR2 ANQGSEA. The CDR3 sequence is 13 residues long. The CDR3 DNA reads TGCAGCGTTCACGGGACAGGGGCGAATGAGCAGTTCTTC. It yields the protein CSVHGTGANEQFF.

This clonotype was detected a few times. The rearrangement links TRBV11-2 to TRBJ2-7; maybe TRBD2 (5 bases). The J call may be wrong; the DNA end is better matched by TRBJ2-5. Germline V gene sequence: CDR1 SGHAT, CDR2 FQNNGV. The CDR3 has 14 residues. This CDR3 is CASSPNRGWETQYF. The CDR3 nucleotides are TGTGCCAGCAGCCCAAACCGGGGATGGGAGACCCAGTACTTC.

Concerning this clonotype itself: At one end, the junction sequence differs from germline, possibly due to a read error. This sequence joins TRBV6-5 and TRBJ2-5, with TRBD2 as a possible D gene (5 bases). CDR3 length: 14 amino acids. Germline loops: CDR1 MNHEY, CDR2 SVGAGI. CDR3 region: CASSDSGFQETQYF. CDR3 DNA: TGTGCCAGCAGTGACTCGGGGTTTCAAGAGACCCAGTACTTC.

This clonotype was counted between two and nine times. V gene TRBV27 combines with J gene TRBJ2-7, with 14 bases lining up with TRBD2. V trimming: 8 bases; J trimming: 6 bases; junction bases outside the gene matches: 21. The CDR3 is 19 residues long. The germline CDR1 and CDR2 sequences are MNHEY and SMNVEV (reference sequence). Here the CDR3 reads CASGRGYFQGLAGVREQYF. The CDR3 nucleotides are TGTGCCAGCGGGCGGGGGTACTTTCAGGGACTAGCGGGAGTACGCGAGCAGTACTTC.

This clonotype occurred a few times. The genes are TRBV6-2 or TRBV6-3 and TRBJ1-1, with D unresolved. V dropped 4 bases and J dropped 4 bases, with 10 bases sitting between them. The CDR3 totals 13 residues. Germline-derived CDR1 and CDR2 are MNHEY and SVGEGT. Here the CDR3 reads CASSLTLGTEAFF. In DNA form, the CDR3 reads TGTGCCAGCAGTTTGACCCTAGGCACTGAAGCTTTCTTT.

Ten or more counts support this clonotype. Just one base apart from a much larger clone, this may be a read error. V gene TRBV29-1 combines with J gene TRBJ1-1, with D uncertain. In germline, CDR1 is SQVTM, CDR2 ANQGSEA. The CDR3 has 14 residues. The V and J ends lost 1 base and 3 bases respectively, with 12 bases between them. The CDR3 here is CSVEVRVGYTEAFF. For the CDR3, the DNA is TGCAGCGTTGAAGTTAGGGTCGGATACACTGAAGCTTTCTTT. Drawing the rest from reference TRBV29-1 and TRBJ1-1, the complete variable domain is SAVISQKPSRDICQRGTSLTIQCQVDSQVTMMFWYRQQPGQSLTLIATANQGSEATYESGFVIDKFPISRPNLTFSTLTVSNMSPEDSSIYLCSVEVRVGYTEAFFGQGTRLTVV.

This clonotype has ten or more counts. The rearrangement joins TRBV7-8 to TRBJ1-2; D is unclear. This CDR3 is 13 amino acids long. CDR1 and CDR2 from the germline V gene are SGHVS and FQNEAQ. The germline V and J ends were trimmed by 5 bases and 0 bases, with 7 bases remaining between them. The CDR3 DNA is TGTGCCAGCAGCCCGAGTGCTAACTATGGCTACACCTTC. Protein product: CASSPSANYGYTF. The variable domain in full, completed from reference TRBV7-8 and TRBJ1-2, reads GAGVSQSPRYKVAKRGQDVALRCDPISGHVSLFWYQQALGQGPEFLTYFQNEAQLDKSGLPSDRFFAERPEGSVSTLKIQRTQQEDSAVYLCASSPSANYGYTFGSGTRLTVV.